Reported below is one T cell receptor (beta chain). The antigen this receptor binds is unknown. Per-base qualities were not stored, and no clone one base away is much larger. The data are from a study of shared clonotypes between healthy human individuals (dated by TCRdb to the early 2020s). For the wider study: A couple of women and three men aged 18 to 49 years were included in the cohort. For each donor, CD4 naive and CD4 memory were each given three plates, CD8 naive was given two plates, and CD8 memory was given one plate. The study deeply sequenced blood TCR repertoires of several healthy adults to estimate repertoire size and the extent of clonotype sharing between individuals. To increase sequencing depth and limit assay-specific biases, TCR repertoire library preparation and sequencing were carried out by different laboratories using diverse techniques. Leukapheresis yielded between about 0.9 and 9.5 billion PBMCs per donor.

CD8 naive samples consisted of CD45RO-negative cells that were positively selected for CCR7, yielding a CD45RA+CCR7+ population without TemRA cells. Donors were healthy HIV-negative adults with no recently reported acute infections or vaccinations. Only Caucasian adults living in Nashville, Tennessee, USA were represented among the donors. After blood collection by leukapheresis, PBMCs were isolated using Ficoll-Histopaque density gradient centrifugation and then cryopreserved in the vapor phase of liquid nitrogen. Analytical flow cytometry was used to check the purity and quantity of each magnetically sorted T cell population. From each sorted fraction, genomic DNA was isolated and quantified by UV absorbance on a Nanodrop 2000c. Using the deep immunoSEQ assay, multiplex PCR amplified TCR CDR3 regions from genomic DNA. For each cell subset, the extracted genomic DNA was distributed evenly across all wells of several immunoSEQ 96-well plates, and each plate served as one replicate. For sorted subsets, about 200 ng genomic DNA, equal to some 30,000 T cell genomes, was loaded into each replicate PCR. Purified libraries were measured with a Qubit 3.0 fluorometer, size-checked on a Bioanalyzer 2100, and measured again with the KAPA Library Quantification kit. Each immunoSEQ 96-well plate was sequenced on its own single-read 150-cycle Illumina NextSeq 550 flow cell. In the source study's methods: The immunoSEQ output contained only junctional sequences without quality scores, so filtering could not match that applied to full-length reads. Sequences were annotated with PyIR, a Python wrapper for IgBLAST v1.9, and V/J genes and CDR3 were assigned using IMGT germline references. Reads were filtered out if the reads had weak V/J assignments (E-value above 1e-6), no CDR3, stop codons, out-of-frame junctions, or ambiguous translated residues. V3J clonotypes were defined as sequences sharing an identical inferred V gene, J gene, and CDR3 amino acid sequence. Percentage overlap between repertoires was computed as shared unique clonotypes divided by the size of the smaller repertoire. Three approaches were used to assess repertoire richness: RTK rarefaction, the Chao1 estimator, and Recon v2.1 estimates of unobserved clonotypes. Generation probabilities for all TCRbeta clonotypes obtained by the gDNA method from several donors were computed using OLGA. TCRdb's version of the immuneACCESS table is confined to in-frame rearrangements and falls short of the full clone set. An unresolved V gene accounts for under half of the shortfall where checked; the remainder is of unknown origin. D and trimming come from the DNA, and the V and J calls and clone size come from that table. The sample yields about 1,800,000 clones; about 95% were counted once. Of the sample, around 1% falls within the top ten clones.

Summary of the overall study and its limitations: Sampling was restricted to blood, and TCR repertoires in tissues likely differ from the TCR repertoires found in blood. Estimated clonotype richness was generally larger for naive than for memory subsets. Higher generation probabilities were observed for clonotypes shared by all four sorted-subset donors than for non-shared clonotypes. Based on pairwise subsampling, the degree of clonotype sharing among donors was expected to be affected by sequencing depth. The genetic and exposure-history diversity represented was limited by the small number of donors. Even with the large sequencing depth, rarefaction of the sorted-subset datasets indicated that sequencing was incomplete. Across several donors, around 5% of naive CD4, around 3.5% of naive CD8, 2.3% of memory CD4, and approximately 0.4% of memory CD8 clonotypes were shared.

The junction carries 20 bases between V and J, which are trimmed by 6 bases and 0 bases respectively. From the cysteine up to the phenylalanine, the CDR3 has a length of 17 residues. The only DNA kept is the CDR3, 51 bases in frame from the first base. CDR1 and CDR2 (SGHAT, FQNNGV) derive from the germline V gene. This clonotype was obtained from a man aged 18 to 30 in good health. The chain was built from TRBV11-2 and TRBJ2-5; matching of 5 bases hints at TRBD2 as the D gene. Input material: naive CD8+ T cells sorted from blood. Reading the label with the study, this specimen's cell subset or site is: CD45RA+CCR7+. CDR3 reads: CASRSSGPKSYQETQYF. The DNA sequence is TGTGCCAGCAGATCCAGCGGCCCTAAAAGTTACCAAGAGACCCAGTACTTC.